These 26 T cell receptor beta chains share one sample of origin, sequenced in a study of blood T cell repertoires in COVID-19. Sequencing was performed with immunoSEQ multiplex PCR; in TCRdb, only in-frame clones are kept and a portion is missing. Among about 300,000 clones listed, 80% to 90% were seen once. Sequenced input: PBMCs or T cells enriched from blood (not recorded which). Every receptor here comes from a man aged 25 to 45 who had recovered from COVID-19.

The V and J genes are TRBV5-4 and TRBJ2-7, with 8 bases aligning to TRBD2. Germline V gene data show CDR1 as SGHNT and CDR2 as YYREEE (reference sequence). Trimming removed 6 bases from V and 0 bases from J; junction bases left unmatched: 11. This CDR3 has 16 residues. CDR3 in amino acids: CASNPGGAGSSYEQYF. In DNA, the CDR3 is TGTGCCAGCAACCCGGGAGGGGCAGGGAGCTCCTACGAGCAGTACTTC.

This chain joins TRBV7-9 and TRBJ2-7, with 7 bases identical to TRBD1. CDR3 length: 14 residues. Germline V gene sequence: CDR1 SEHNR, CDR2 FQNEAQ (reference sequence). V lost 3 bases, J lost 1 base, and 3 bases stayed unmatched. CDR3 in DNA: TGTGCCAGCAGCTTTCCGGGACAGTCCTACGAGCAGTACTTC. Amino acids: CASSFPGQSYEQYF.

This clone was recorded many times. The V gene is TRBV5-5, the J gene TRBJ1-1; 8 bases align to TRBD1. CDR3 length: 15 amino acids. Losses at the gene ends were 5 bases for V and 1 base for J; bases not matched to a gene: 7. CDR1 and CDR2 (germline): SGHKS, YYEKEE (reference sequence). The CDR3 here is CASRLTGAPNTEAFF. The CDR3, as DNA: TGTGCCAGCAGGTTGACAGGGGCCCCGAACACTGAAGCTTTCTTT.

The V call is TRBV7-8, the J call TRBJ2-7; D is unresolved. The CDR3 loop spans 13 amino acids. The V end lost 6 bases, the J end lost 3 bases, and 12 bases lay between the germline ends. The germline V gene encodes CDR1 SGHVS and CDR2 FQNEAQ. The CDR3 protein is CASRYRMSYEQYF. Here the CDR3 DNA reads TGTGCCAGCAGGTATCGTATGAGCTACGAGCAGTACTTC.

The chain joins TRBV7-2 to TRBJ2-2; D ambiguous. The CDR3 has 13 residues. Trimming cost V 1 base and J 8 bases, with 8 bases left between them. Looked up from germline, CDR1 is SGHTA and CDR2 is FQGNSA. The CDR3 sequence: CASSLVGSGELFF. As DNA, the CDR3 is TGTGCCAGCAGCTTAGTGGGCTCTGGGGAGCTGTTTTTT.

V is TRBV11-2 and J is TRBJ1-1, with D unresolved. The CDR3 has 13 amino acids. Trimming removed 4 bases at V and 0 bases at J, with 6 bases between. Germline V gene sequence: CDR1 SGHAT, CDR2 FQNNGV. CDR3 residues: CASSSTVNTEAFF. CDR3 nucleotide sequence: TGTGCCAGCAGCTCCACAGTGAACACTGAAGCTTTCTTT. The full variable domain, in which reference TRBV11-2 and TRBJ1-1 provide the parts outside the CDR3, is EAGVAQSPRYKIIEKRQSVAFWCNPISGHATLYWYQQILGQGPKLLIQFQNNGVVDDSQLPKDRFSAERLKGVDSTLKIQPAKLEDSAVYLCASSSTVNTEAFFGQGTRLTVV.

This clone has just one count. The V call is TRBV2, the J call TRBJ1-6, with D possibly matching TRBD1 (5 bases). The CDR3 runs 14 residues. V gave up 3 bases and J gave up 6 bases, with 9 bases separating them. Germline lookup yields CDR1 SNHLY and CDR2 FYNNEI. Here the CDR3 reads CASSDTGPNSPLHF. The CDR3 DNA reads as TGTGCCAGCAGTGACACAGGACCTAATTCACCCCTCCACTTT. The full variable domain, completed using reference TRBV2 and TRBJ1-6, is EPEVTQTPSHQVTQMGQEVILRCVPISNHLYFYWYRQILGQKVEFLVSFYNNEISEKSEIFDDQFSVERPDGSNFTLKIRSTKLEDSAMYFCASSDTGPNSPLHFGNGTRLTVT.

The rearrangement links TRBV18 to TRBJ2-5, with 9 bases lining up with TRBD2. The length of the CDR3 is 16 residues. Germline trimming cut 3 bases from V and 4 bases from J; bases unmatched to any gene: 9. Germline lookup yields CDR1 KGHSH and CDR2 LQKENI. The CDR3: CASSPPRASGVETQYF. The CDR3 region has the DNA TGTGCCAGCTCACCCCCGAGGGCTAGCGGGGTAGAGACCCAGTACTTC.

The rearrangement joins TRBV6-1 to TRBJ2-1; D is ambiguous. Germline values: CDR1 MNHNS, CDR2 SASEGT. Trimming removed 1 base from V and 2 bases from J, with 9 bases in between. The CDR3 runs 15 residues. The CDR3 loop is CASSEGLEAYNEQFF. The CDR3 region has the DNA TGTGCCAGCAGTGAAGGATTAGAAGCCTACAATGAGCAGTTCTTC.

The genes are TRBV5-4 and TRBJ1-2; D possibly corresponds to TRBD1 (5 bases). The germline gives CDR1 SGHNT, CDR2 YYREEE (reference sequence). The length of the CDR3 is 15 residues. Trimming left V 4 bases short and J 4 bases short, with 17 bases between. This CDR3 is CASSANPGRTYGYTF. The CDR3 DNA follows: TGTGCCAGCAGCGCAAACCCAGGGCGCACCTATGGCTACACCTTC.

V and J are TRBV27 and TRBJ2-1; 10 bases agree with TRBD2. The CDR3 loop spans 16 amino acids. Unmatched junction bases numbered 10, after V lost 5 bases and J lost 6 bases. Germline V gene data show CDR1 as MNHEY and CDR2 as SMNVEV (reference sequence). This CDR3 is CASSLLGLAGVNEQFF. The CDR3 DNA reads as TGTGCCAGCAGTCTCCTCGGGCTAGCGGGAGTCAATGAGCAGTTCTTC.

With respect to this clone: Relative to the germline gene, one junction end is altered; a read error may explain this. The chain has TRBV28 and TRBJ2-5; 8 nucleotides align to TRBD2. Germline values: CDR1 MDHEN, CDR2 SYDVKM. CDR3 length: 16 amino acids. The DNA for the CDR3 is TGTGCCAGCAGGACCGTAGGGACTAGTTCAAGAGAGCCCCAGTACTTC. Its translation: CASRTVGTSSREPQYF.

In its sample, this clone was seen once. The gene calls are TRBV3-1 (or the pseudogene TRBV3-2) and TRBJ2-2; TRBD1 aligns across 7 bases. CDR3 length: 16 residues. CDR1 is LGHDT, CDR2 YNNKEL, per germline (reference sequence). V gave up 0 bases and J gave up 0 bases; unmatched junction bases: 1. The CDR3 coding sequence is TGTGCCAGCAGCCAAGACGGACAGGCGAACACCGGGGAGCTGTTTTTT. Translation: CASSQDGQANTGELFF.

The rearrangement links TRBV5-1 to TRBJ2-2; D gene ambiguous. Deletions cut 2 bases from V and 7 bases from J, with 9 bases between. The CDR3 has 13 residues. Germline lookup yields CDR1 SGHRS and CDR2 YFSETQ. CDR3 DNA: TGCGCCAGCAGCTTAAGATACGGCGGGGAGCTGTTTTTT. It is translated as CASSLRYGGELFF.

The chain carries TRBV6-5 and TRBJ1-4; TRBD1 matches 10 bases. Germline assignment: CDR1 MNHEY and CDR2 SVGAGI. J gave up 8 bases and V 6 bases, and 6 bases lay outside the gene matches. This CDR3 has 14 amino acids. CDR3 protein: CASSQGQGREKLFF. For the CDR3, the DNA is TGTGCCAGCAGCCAGGGACAGGGGAGGGAAAAACTGTTTTTT.

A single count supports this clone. The CDR3 DNA reads as TGCGCCAGCAGCCACACCTCGACGGGCGGGGAGCTGTTTTTT. This codes for CASSHTSTGGELFF. The V call is TRBV4-1, the J call TRBJ2-2; D call uncertain. The V end lost 3 bases, the J end lost 7 bases, and 12 bases lay between the germline ends. The length of the CDR3 is 14 residues. The germline gives CDR1 MGHRA, CDR2 YSYEKL.

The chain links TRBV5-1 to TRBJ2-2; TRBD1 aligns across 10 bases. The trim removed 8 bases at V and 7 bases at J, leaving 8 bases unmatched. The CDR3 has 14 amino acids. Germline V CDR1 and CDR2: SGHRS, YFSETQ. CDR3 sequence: CASFRDRGVGELFF. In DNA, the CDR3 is TGCGCCAGTTTCCGGGACAGGGGTGTCGGGGAGCTGTTTTTT.

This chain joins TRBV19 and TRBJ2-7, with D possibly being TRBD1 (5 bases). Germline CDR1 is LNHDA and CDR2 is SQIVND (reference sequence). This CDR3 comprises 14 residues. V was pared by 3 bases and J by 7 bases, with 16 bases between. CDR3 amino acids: CASSIQGLRAEQYF. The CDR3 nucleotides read TGTGCCAGTAGTATCCAGGGCCTAAGAGCGGAGCAGTACTTC.

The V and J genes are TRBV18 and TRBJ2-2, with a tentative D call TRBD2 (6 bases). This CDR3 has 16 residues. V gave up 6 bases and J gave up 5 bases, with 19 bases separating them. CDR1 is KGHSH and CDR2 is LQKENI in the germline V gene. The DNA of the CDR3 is TGTGCCAGCTCGACGACGACGGGGGTCGAAACCGGGGAGCTGTTTTTT. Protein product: CASSTTTGVETGELFF.

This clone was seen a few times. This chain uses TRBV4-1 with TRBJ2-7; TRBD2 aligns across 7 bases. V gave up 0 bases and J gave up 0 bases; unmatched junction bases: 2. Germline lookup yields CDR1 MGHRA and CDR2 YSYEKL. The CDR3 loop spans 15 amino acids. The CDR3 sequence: CASSQEGGSSYEQYF. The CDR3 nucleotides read TGCGCCAGCAGCCAAGAGGGAGGGAGCTCCTACGAGCAGTACTTC.

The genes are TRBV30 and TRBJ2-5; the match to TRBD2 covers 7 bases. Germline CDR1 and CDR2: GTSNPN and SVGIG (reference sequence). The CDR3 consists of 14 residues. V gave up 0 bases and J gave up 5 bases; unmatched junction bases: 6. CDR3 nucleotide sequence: TGTGCCTGGAGTGTAGGAGCGGGATTGGAGACCCAGTACTTC. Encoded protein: CAWSVGAGLETQYF.

The CDR3 DNA follows: TGTGCCAGCAGGGGACAGGGGAAGTATCAGCCCCAGCATTTT. Its protein is CASRGQGKYQPQHF. V usage is TRBV6-5 and J usage is TRBJ1-5; 10 nucleotides align to TRBD1. The CDR3 consists of 14 residues. After removal of 6 bases from V and 5 bases from J, the junction contained 4 bases not matched to a gene. Germline CDR1 MNHEY, CDR2 SVGAGI.

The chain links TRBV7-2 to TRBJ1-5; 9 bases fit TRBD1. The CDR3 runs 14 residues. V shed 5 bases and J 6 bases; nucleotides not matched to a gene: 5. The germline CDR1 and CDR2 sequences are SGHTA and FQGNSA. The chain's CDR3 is CASSTGTGSQPQHF. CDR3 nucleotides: TGTGCCAGCAGCACCGGGACAGGGAGTCAGCCCCAGCATTTT. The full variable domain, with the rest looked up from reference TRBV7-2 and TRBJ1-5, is GAGVSQSPSNKVTEKGKDVELRCDPISGHTALYWYRQSLGQGLEFLIYFQGNSAPDKSGLPSDRFSAERTGGSVSTLTIQRTQQEDSAVYLCASSTGTGSQPQHFGDGTRLSIL.

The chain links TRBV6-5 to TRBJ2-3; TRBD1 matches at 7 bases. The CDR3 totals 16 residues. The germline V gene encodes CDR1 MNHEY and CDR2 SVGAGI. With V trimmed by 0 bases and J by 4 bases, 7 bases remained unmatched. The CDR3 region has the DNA TGTGCCAGCAGTTACTCGCCAGGGGGTGGGGCAGATACGCAGTATTTT. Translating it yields CASSYSPGGGADTQYF.

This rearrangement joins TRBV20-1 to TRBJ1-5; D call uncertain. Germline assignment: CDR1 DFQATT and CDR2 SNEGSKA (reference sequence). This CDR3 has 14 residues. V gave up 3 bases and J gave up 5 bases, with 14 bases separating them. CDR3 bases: TGCAGTGCTAGTGTATCCGTGAGGCATCAGCCCCAGCATTTT. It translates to CSASVSVRHQPQHF.

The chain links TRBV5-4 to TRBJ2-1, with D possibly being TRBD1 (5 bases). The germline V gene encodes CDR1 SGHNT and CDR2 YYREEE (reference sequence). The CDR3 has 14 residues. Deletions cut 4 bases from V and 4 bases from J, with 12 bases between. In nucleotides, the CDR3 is TGTGCCAGCAGCCCGGGTGGGGCTTACAATGAGCAGTTCTTC. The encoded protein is CASSPGGAYNEQFF.